The next 20 T cell receptor beta chains were all read from a single sample in a study of esophageal squamous cell carcinoma under preoperative chemotherapy. As to time point: before preoperative PTX-NDP chemotherapy. From the PCR reads, TCRdb called clonotypes with MiXCR, one entry per CDR3 protein. Among approximately 15,000 distinct CDR3 sequences, approximately 57% were seen once, and the ten largest hold roughly 50%. Sample acquisition took place from a patient given preoperative chemotherapy. Receptors originate from a human donor with esophageal squamous cell carcinoma. The donor label of this sample is uncertain.

Worth noting for this clonotype: One end of the junction is discordant with germline, which a read error may explain. V usage is TRBV6-1 and J usage is TRBJ2-1, with a weak D call TRBD2 (7 bases). Germline CDR1 reads MNHNS; CDR2 reads SASEGT. This CDR3 has 18 residues. DNA of the CDR3: TGTGCCAGCAGTGGGAGAGAGGGGGGGCCGTCGCCCTACGGGGAGCAGTTTTTC. Its translation: CASSGREGGPSPYGEQFF.

This clonotype showed up just a few times. The chain uses TRBV6-1 and TRBJ2-3, with TRBD2 identical over 7 bases. Germline V gene lookup returns CDR1 MNHNS and CDR2 SASEGT. The CDR3 totals 16 residues. The V and J ends lost 6 bases and 5 bases, in that order; junction bases with no gene match: 14. The CDR3 DNA reads TGTGCCAGCAGGAGGGGCGACAGCGGGGCAATAGATACGCAGTATTTT. Translated: CASRRGDSGAIDTQYF.

V is TRBV6-1 and J is TRBJ2-4; TRBD2 might be the D (6 bases). CDR3 length: 19 amino acids. Germline values: CDR1 MNHNS, CDR2 SASEGT. The V end was cut by 0 bases, the J end by 10 bases, with 28 bases between. The CDR3 sequence is CASSEAAGNELFAQEIQYF. The CDR3 nucleotides read TGTGCCAGCAGTGAAGCTGCGGGGAACGAACTTTTTGCCCAAGAGATTCAGTACTTC.

The chain combines TRBV10-1 with TRBJ2-1; D is uncertain. The V and J ends lost 3 bases and 5 bases respectively, with 8 bases between them. Germline lookup yields CDR1 WNHNN and CDR2 SYGVQD (reference sequence). The CDR3 has 13 amino acids. CDR3: CASSEGRNNEQFF. DNA of the CDR3: TGCGCCAGCAGTGAAGGCCGAAACAATGAGCAGTTCTTC.

V is TRBV7-2 and J is TRBJ2-5, with D tentatively TRBD2 (5 bases). The CDR3 sequence is 14 residues long. CDR1 and CDR2 (germline): SGHTA, FQGNSA. V was cut by 3 bases and J by 5 bases, with 13 bases left in between. The CDR3 sequence: CASSFGQPGETQYF. The CDR3 nucleotides read TGTGCCAGCAGCTTTGGGCAGCCGGGGGAGACCCAGTACTTC. Full variable domain (outside the CDR3, taken from reference TRBV7-2 and TRBJ2-5): GAGVSQSPSNKVTEKGKDVELRCDPISGHTALYWYRQSLGQGLEFLIYFQGNSAPDKSGLPSDRFSAERTGGSVSTLTIQRTQQEDSAVYLCASSFGQPGETQYFGPGTRLLVL.

The genes are TRBV6-5 and TRBJ2-1, with 9 bases lining up with TRBD1. The assigned J gene may be wrong: the sequence end matches TRBJ2-3 better. CDR3 size: 15 residues. CDR1 is MNHEY, CDR2 SVGAGI, per germline. Here the CDR3 reads CASSYNRDRVNEQYF. The DNA of the CDR3 is TGTGCCAGCAGTTACAACCGGGACAGGGTGAATGAGCAGTATTTT.

This rearrangement joins TRBV24-1 to TRBJ2-1; D possibly uses TRBD1 or TRBD2 (5 bases each). Judging by the DNA end, TRBJ2-7 fits better; the J call may be wrong. The CDR3 is 17 amino acids. CDR1 and CDR2 (germline): KGHDR, SFDVKD. The CDR3 here is CATSDAPGILGAYEQYF. CDR3 coding DNA: TGTGCCACCAGTGATGCCCCAGGCATTCTGGGGGCCTACGAGCAGTACTTC.

To note about this clonotype: One end of the junction does not line up with germline, which may come from a read error. This chain connects TRBV6-1 to TRBJ2-4; possibly TRBD1 for D (6 bases). Germline-derived CDR1 and CDR2 are MNHNS and SASEGT. The CDR3 extends over 16 amino acids. The CDR3 nucleotides read TGTGCCAGCAGTGGCAAGGGGGTGGGCGCCAAAAACACTCAGTACTTC. This codes for CASSGKGVGAKNTQYF.

The V gene is TRBV10-2, the J gene TRBJ2-3; TRBD2 aligns across 7 bases. This CDR3 is built from 18 residues. The V gene's germline CDR1 is WSHSY and CDR2 SAAADI. J was trimmed by 2 bases and V by 6 bases; bases with no gene match: 17. The CDR3 sequence is CASRATRLAAAFTDTQYF. CDR3 nucleotides: TGCGCCAGCAGGGCAACGAGACTAGCAGCAGCTTTCACAGATACGCAGTATTTT.

The sample holds a few counts of this clonotype. The J gene is TRBJ1-2, the V gene TRBV10-1, with a possible D match to TRBD1 (5 bases). Trimming took 1 base from V and 2 from J, leaving 5 bases between them. CDR1 is WNHNN, CDR2 SYGVQD, per germline (reference sequence). There are 13 residues in the CDR3. The CDR3 nucleotides are TGCGCCAGCAGTGAGTACAGGAACTATGGCTACACCTTC. As protein: CASSEYRNYGYTF.

On this clonotype: A read error is likely, as this CDR3 ends without the conserved phenylalanine or tryptophan. The DNA is omitted, as the CDR3 cannot be located on it reliably, and the CDR3 follows TCRdb's listing. The chain has TRBV12-5 and TRBJ2-3; the table names TRBD2, a call not compared with the DNA. Per germline, CDR1 LGHNT and CDR2 FRNRAP. The CDR3 is 8 residues long, counting both termini. The CDR3 reads CRERVSPH.

This clonotype was counted once. A junction boundary mismatches the germline segment, possibly from a read error. The chain carries TRBV6-1 and TRBJ2-2; TRBD1 aligns across 10 bases. This CDR3 has 15 residues. The germline CDR1 and CDR2 sequences are MNHNS and SASEGT. The CDR3 bases are TGTGCCAGCAGAACCGGACAGGGGGGCACCGAGGAGCAGTTTTTT. This codes for CASRTGQGGTEEQFF.

With regard to this clonotype: Germline is not matched at one junction end, which may reflect a read error. This chain joins TRBV6-1 and TRBJ2-1; D unclear. The J call may be mistaken, given a closer DNA end match to TRBJ2-5. There are 14 residues in the CDR3. Germline-derived CDR1 and CDR2 are MNHNS and SASEGT. DNA of the CDR3: TGTGCCAGCCGTGAATTTGGTAGGGATGAGACCCAGTACTTC. Translation: CASREFGRDETQYF.

Regarding this clonotype: One junction end disagrees with the germline gene, perhaps due to a read error. V usage is TRBV7-7 and J usage is TRBJ2-1; 7 nucleotides line up with TRBD1. Germline CDR1 SSHAT, CDR2 FNYEAQ (reference sequence). The CDR3 spans 16 residues. The CDR3 DNA follows: TGTGCTAGCAGCCGCGGACAGGCGAGCTCCTACAATGAGCAGTTCTTC. This encodes CASSRGQASSYNEQFF.

The chain uses TRBV12-3 or TRBV12-4 and TRBJ2-1; 13 nucleotides match TRBD2. This CDR3 contains 16 residues. Trimming took 1 base from V and 7 from J; bases not matched to a gene: 4. The CDR3 nucleotides read TGTGCCAGCAGTTTAGGGACTAGCGGGAGTAGTAATGAGCAGTTCTTC. Translation: CASSLGTSGSSNEQFF.

This clonotype was counted many times. The chain recombines TRBV6-4 with TRBJ2-3, with D perhaps given as TRBD1 or TRBD2 (6 bases each). Between the trimmed V and J ends, which lost 8 bases and 3 bases, there was a span of 15 bases. This CDR3 contains 14 residues. CDR1 is MRHNA and CDR2 is SNTAGT in the germline V gene. In nucleotides, the CDR3 is TGTGCCAGCGGAGGGGGACTGGAGACAGATACGCAGTATTTT. Residues: CASGGGLETDTQYF.

The CDR3 region is CASSLLDSEAFF. CDR3 sequence (DNA): TGTGCCAGCAGTCTCCTAGACAGTGAAGCTTTCTTT. The chain uses TRBV6-1 and TRBJ1-1; tentatively, D is TRBD1 (5 bases). The V end lost 5 bases, the J end lost 7 bases, and 11 bases lay between the germline ends. The CDR3 spans 12 residues. From germline, CDR1 is MNHNS and CDR2 SASEGT.

CDR3 DNA: TGTGCCAGCAGTGAGGAGGGGCACAATGAGCAGTACTTC. Encoded protein: CASSEEGHNEQYF. This chain joins TRBV6-4 and TRBJ2-1; the D gene is possibly TRBD2 (6 bases). The end of the DNA fits TRBJ2-7 better, so the J call may be wrong. Germline lookup yields CDR1 MRHNA and CDR2 SNTAGT. The length of the CDR3 is 13 residues.

This clonotype has only a few counts. The chain employs TRBV12-3 or TRBV12-4 and TRBJ2-1; possibly TRBD2 for D (6 bases). V lost 3 bases, J lost 4 bases, and 10 bases lay in between. This CDR3 contains 14 residues. This chain's CDR3 is CASSFLAEYNEQFF. CDR3 nucleotide sequence: TGTGCCAGCAGTTTTTTAGCGGAGTACAATGAGCAGTTCTTC.

This clonotype was detected only a few times. This rearrangement joins TRBV10-3 to TRBJ2-4; 11 bases match TRBD1. The V segment lost 6 bases and the J segment 2 bases; nucleotides outside the gene matches: 9. The germline CDR1 and CDR2 sequences are ENHRY and SYGVKD. The CDR3 is 17 amino acids. CDR3 amino acids: CAISGGGTGGPKNIQYF. Written as DNA, the CDR3 is TGTGCCATCAGCGGTGGTGGGACAGGGGGTCCCAAAAACATTCAGTACTTC.